These T cell receptor beta chains were read from a single sample in a study of blood T cell repertoires in COVID-19. The repertoire was sequenced with immunoSEQ multiplex PCR; TCRdb's copy has only in-frame clones and lacks some. The sample holds over 350,000 clones, roughly 89% seen once. The sample was peripheral blood. Every receptor here comes from a woman in her twenties or thirties with active or convalescent COVID-19. Each CDR3 is given with its conserved first and last residue. The order of the fields is D gene, V gene, clone size, J gene, CDR3 DNA, CDR3 protein. D genes are given only for firm matches. Clone size, where shown, is once, few, many, or a class for clones that have expanded.

>-|TRBV7-8|-|TRBJ1-4
TGTGCCAGCAGCGGCACAGGGTCAACTAATGAAAAACTGTTTTTT
CASSGTGSTNEKLFF
>-|TRBV6-5|-|TRBJ1-5
TGTGCCAGCAGTTACTCGAGTTGGTATAGCAATCAGCCCCAGCATTTT
CASSYSSWYSNQPQHF
>TRBD2|TRBV5-1|-|TRBJ2-3
TGCGCCAGCAGCTTGGGACTAGCGGGGTACACAGATACGCAGTATTTT
CASSLGLAGYTDTQYF
>-|TRBV6-1|-|TRBJ1-2
TGTGCCAGCAGTGAAGTAGTTTATGGCTACACCTTC
CASSEVVYGYTF
>TRBD1|TRBV19|-|TRBJ1-5
TGTGCCAGTAGTAGGGGGGGACAGGGACAACTATTGTATAGCAATCAGCCCCAGCATTTT
CASSRGGQGQLLYSNQPQHF
>-|TRBV3-1/TRBV3-2|-|TRBJ2-1
TGTGCCAGCAGCCAAGATGGGAGCCAACACTTGGTCAATGAGCAGTTCTTC
CASSQDGSQHLVNEQFF
>-|TRBV19|once|TRBJ1-1
TGTGCCAGTAGTATCACGGGATTTGTGGAGGGCACTGAAGCTTTCTTT
CASSITGFVEGTEAFF
>-|TRBV9|-|TRBJ1-3
TGTGCCAGCAGCGAAGACGAGGGGGCTGGAAACACCATATATTTT
CASSEDEGAGNTIYF
>TRBD1|TRBV19|-|TRBJ2-7
TGTGCCAGTAGCCCGTCAGGGGGCCCCTACGAGCAGTACTTC
CASSPSGGPYEQYF
>TRBD1|TRBV29-1|-|TRBJ2-1
TGCAGCGTTGCTGGACAGGGAGGCTCCTACAATGAGCAGTTCTTC
CSVAGQGGSYNEQFF
>-|TRBV5-1|-|TRBJ2-3
TGCGCCAGCAGCTTGGCAATGGATACGCAGTATTTT
CASSLAMDTQYF
>-|TRBV2|few|TRBJ1-6
TGTGCCAGCAGGGTATTGCGGCCTGGGGTAGGGAGTTCACCCCTCCACTTT
CASRVLRPGVGSSPLHF
>-|TRBV18|-|TRBJ2-5
TGTGCCAGCTCACGCGGACAGCGACAAGAGACCCAGTACTTC
CASSRGQRQETQYF
>TRBD1|TRBV6-1|-|TRBJ2-1
TGTGCCAGCAGTGAGGACAGGGGGACCTACAATGAGCAGTTCTTC
CASSEDRGTYNEQFF
>TRBD1|TRBV3-1/TRBV3-2|-|TRBJ2-6
TGTGCCAGCAGCCAAGAGTTCGGGGCAGGGGGCCATTCTGGGGCCAACGTCCTGACTTTC
CASSQEFGAGGHSGANVLTF
>-|TRBV27|-|TRBJ1-2
TGTGCCAGCAGTTCCGACTTTTATGGCTACACCTTC
CASSSDFYGYTF
>-|TRBV5-1|once|TRBJ1-2
TGCGCCAGCAGCTTCGGAGGGGAGGACTACACCTTC
CASSFGGEDYTF
>TRBD1|TRBV9|-|TRBJ1-2
TGTGCCAGCAGCATACAGCCCCGGACAGGGAATGTTGGCTACACCTTC
CASSIQPRTGNVGYTF
>-|TRBV28|-|TRBJ1-4
TGTGCCAGCAGCCTCGGGGGGGGAGTTTTTTTT
CASSLGGGVFF
>TRBD1|TRBV29-1|-|TRBJ1-1
TGCAGCGTTGACAGGGGGCTGGGCACTGAAGCTTTCTTT
CSVDRGLGTEAFF
>-|TRBV5-1|few|TRBJ1-2
TGCGCCAGCAGCTTGGTACAGAACTATGGCTACACCTTC
CASSLVQNYGYTF
>TRBD1|TRBV18|-|TRBJ1-5
TGTGCCAGCTCACCACCGAACAGGGGGGGCAATCAGCCCCAGCATTTT
CASSPPNRGGNQPQHF
>-|TRBV5-1|-|TRBJ2-7
TGCGCCAGCAGCTTAGGGGACGAGCAGTACTTC
CASSLGDEQYF
>-|TRBV2|-|TRBJ1-4
TGTGCCAGCAGTACAGGTTTGGCCGGGGAAAAACTGTTTTTT
CASSTGLAGEKLFF
>-|TRBV9|-|TRBJ1-1
TGTGCCAGCGGCTGGGGGCAGGGGAACACTGAAGCTTTCTTT
CASGWGQGNTEAFF
>TRBD1|TRBV5-1|-|TRBJ1-3
TGCGCCAGCAGCTTGGCCAGCTACCCTCCGGGACAGGGAGTATCTGGAAACACCATATATTTT
CASSLASYPPGQGVSGNTIYF
>-|TRBV6-2/TRBV6-3|-|TRBJ2-7
TGTGCCAGCAGTGGAGGGGACTCTCCCAACGAGCAGTACTTC
CASSGGDSPNEQYF
>-|TRBV3-1/TRBV3-2|-|TRBJ2-1
TGTGCCAGCAGCCAAGATTCGGACGGGGTTCGGTTCTTC
CASSQDSDGVRFF
>-|TRBV25-1|-|TRBJ1-2
TGTGCCAGCAGCGGCGGCTATGGCTACACCTTC
CASSGGYGYTF
>-|TRBV4-1|-|TRBJ1-1
TGCGCCAGCAGCCAGGAACAGGGAACTGAAGCTTTCTTT
CASSQEQGTEAFF
>TRBD1|TRBV6-1|-|TRBJ2-3
TGTGCCAGCAGTGTCCTTTGGGGACAGACTTCCACAGATACGCAGTATTTT
CASSVLWGQTSTDTQYF